The 30 T cell receptor beta chains given below trace back to one sample, sequenced in a study of blood T cell repertoires in COVID-19. Data came from immunoSEQ multiplex PCR; TCRdb stores just in-frame clones and leaves some out. The table has over 120,000 clones, roughly 84% seen once; the top ten hold 35% to 50%. The sequenced material came from peripheral blood. The source of these receptors is a human donor in a cohort sampled during active COVID-19.

The chain links TRBV7-3 to TRBJ2-1; 7 bases map to TRBD1. The CDR3 length is 15 residues. Germline CDR1 SGHTA, CDR2 FQGTGA. Trimming took 4 bases from V and 7 from J; bases not matched to a gene: 10. The CDR3 here is CASSSRGGHGNEQFF. The CDR3 bases are TGTGCCAGCAGCTCCCGAGGGGGCCATGGGAATGAGCAGTTCTTC.

This clone appeared a single time. J is TRBJ2-7 and V is TRBV27; 7 bases are shared with TRBD2. This CDR3 contains 14 residues. The V segment lost 6 bases and the J segment 1 base; nucleotides outside the gene matches: 6. Per the germline V gene, CDR1 is MNHEY and CDR2 is SMNVEV (reference sequence). The CDR3: CASRPGGNSYEQYF. The CDR3 DNA sequence: TGTGCCAGCAGGCCGGGGGGTAATTCCTACGAGCAGTACTTC.

The J gene is TRBJ2-7, the V gene TRBV20-1, with a possible D match to TRBD2 (6 bases). The CDR3 runs to 12 residues. Trimming took off 3 bases at V and 13 bases at J, with 19 bases between the two ends. Germline V gene lookup returns CDR1 DFQATT and CDR2 SNEGSKA (reference sequence). The CDR3 loop is CSASHGTRGGYF. In nucleotides, the CDR3 is TGCAGTGCTAGTCACGGGACTCGCGGAGGATACTTC.

The chain joins TRBV7-9 to TRBJ2-4; D unresolved. V dropped 5 bases and J dropped 0 bases, with 14 bases sitting between them. Germline lookup yields CDR1 SEHNR and CDR2 FQNEAQ (reference sequence). The CDR3 contains 16 residues. In nucleotides, the CDR3 is TGTGCCAGCAGCCCCACAACAGCCAAAGCCAAAAACATTCAGTACTTC. Translated: CASSPTTAKAKNIQYF.

J is TRBJ1-2 and V is TRBV5-1; TRBD1 is a possible D gene (5 bases). Looked up from germline, CDR1 is SGHRS and CDR2 is YFSETQ. The CDR3 extends over 14 amino acids. V lost 7 bases and J lost 8, with 21 bases in between. CDR3 amino acids: CASSREGDSRGYTF. CDR3 sequence (DNA): TGCGCCAGCTCTAGGGAAGGGGATTCGCGGGGCTACACCTTC.

This clone was counted between two and nine times. The chain is built from TRBV7-9 and TRBJ2-5; D not certain. Trimming took 5 bases from V and 3 from J, leaving 4 bases between them. Germline V gives CDR1 SEHNR, CDR2 FQNEAQ (reference sequence). This CDR3 is 11 amino acids long. CDR3 in DNA: TGTGCCAGCAGCATCAAAGAGACCCAGTACTTC. Translating it yields CASSIKETQYF.

CDR3 amino acids: CASSIPTSGGPGELFF. In DNA, the CDR3 is TGTGCCAGCAGCATACCGACTAGCGGGGGTCCCGGGGAGCTGTTTTTT. The J gene is TRBJ2-2, the V gene TRBV5-6; 12 bases line up with TRBD2. CDR1 and CDR2 (germline): SGHDT, YYEEEE. The V and J ends lost 4 bases and 6 bases, in that order; junction bases with no gene match: 7. This CDR3 region has 16 residues.

This chain connects TRBV5-1 to TRBJ1-1, with D possibly being TRBD1 (6 bases). This CDR3 region has 16 residues. V lost 0 bases to trimming and J lost 5 bases, with 17 bases between them. Per germline, CDR1 SGHRS and CDR2 YFSETQ. The CDR3 DNA reads TGCGCCAGCAGCTTGGACTCGACAGGCAGGAGGACTGAAGCTTTCTTT. It yields the protein CASSLDSTGRRTEAFF.

V gene TRBV7-3 combines with J gene TRBJ1-1; 7 positions match TRBD1. Germline V gene lookup returns CDR1 SGHTA and CDR2 FQGTGA. V trimming: 2 bases; J trimming: 0 bases; junction bases outside the gene matches: 6. The CDR3 runs 16 residues. The CDR3 loop is CASSLWDRGMNTEAFF. CDR3 sequence (DNA): TGTGCCAGCAGCTTATGGGACAGAGGGATGAACACTGAAGCTTTCTTT.

The genes are TRBV18 and TRBJ2-5, with TRBD1 matching 7 bases. CDR3 length equals 15 residues. The J segment lost 7 bases and the V segment lost 0 bases, leaving 8 bases of the junction unmatched. From germline, CDR1 is KGHSH and CDR2 LQKENI. CDR3 DNA sequence: TGTGCCAGCTCACCACCCCATACAGGGGAAGGGACCCAGTACTTC. Translating gives CASSPPHTGEGTQYF.

The chain is built from TRBV20-1 and TRBJ2-2, with 7 nucleotides matching TRBD2. Trimming took 3 bases from V and 1 from J; bases not matched to a gene: 5. This CDR3 region has 15 residues. CDR1 and CDR2 (germline): DFQATT, SNEGSKA (reference sequence). The CDR3 DNA follows: TGCAGTGCTAGTGACGGGGGGAGGAACACCGGGGAGCTGTTTTTT. Its translation is CSASDGGRNTGELFF.

The chain uses TRBV12-5 and TRBJ2-7; D may be TRBD1 (6 bases). Trimming stripped 9 bases from V and 0 bases from J, with 12 bases between. The CDR3 runs to 13 residues. The germline V gene encodes CDR1 LGHNT and CDR2 FRNRAP. The CDR3 DNA reads TGTGCTAGCTCGACGGACAGCTCCTACGAGCAGTACGTC. As protein: CASSTDSSYEQYV.

This clone was counted once. The chain employs TRBV7-7 and TRBJ2-2; D remains ambiguous. The CDR3 length is 14 residues. Trimming left V 5 bases short and J 2 bases short, with 9 bases between. The germline V gene encodes CDR1 SSHAT and CDR2 FNYEAQ (reference sequence). The CDR3 sequence is CASSRGLNTGELFF. For the CDR3, the DNA is TGTGCCAGCAGCCGCGGCCTAAACACCGGGGAGCTGTTTTTT.

This clone appeared once. The gene calls are TRBV13 and TRBJ1-2; 8 bases are a match to TRBD1. J was trimmed by 6 bases and V by 2 bases; bases with no gene match: 14. Germline-derived CDR1 and CDR2 are PRHDT and FYEKMQ (reference sequence). The CDR3 is made up of 17 amino acids. The CDR3 region has the DNA TGTGCCAGCAGCTTAACGGCAGGGGGCTTTGCAGTGGATGGCTACACCTTC. It is translated as CASSLTAGGFAVDGYTF.

The chain combines TRBV4-1 with TRBJ2-4, with D tentatively TRBD1 (6 bases). The V end was cut by 1 base, the J end by 10 bases, with 14 bases between. Germline loops: CDR1 MGHRA, CDR2 YSYEKL. This CDR3 contains 14 residues. The CDR3 region has the DNA TGCGCCAGCAGCCAAGCGGCCAGGGGATTAATTCAGTACTTC. Protein sequence: CASSQAARGLIQYF.

The rearrangement joins TRBV2 to TRBJ1-1; D is perhaps TRBD1 (5 bases). V was clipped by 5 bases and J by 3 bases, with 16 bases between them. Germline loops: CDR1 SNHLY, CDR2 FYNNEI. This CDR3 comprises 15 residues. The CDR3 region is CASSPLRGGDTEAFF. CDR3 in DNA: TGTGCCAGCAGTCCCCTTCGGGGAGGGGACACTGAAGCTTTCTTT. Full variable domain (outside the CDR3, taken from reference TRBV2 and TRBJ1-1): EPEVTQTPSHQVTQMGQEVILRCVPISNHLYFYWYRQILGQKVEFLVSFYNNEISEKSEIFDDQFSVERPDGSNFTLKIRSTKLEDSAMYFCASSPLRGGDTEAFFGQGTRLTVV.

V gene TRBV7-8 combines with J gene TRBJ2-7; 9 positions match TRBD1. There are 13 residues in the CDR3. V trimming: 3 bases; J trimming: 5 bases; junction bases outside the gene matches: 2. The V gene's germline CDR1 is SGHVS and CDR2 FQNEAQ. DNA of the CDR3: TGTGCCAGCAGCTTGGGACAGGGCAACGAGCAGTACGTC. Protein sequence: CASSLGQGNEQYV.

The chain carries TRBV5-4 and TRBJ1-1; D might be TRBD1 (6 bases). With 1 base removed from V and 4 bases from J, the gap between germline ends came to 14 bases. Germline V gene lookup returns CDR1 SGHNT and CDR2 YYREEE (reference sequence). The CDR3 is 15 residues long. This CDR3 is CASSLSGGLGTEAFF. In DNA form, the CDR3 reads TGTGCCAGCAGCTTGTCGGGGGGGCTAGGCACTGAAGCTTTCTTT. The whole variable domain, remainder taken from reference TRBV5-4 and TRBJ1-1, is ETGVTQSPTHLIKTRGQQVTLRCSSQSGHNTVSWYQQALGQGPQFIFQYYREEENGRGNFPPRFSGLQFPNYSSELNVNALELDDSALYLCASSLSGGLGTEAFFGQGTRLTVV.

This clone was counted once. The V call is TRBV19, the J call TRBJ2-1; D possibly corresponds to TRBD2 (6 bases). CDR3 length equals 18 residues. Between the trimmed V and J ends, which lost 5 bases and 6 bases, there was a span of 26 bases. Germline V CDR1 and CDR2: LNHDA, SQIVND (reference sequence). CDR3 nucleotide sequence: TGTGCCAGTAGTGAACCCCTGTGGTCTAGCGAGAGAAGCAATGAGCAGTTCTTC. Translated, it gives CASSEPLWSSERSNEQFF.

Points on this clone: Other DNA sequences of this sample code for an identical CDR3. The rearrangement joins TRBV5-1 to TRBJ2-2; TRBD1 matches at 8 bases. The CDR3 loop spans 14 amino acids. Germline CDR1 reads SGHRS; CDR2 reads YFSETQ. J was trimmed by 5 bases and V by 4 bases; bases with no gene match: 4. CDR3 sequence: CASSLDRGTGELFF. CDR3 nucleotides: TGCGCCAGCAGCCTCGACAGGGGTACCGGGGAGCTGTTTTTT.

The CDR3 sequence: CASSLQIAGTDTQYF. The CDR3 coding sequence is TGTGCCAGCAGCTTACAGATCGCCGGCACAGATACGCAGTATTTT. The gene calls are TRBV7-2 and TRBJ2-3; D is ambiguous. Trimming left V 2 bases short and J 1 base short, with 10 bases between. The CDR3 contains 15 residues. Germline values: CDR1 SGHTA, CDR2 FQGNSA.

The chain recombines TRBV3-1 (or the pseudogene TRBV3-2) with TRBJ2-3; TRBD2 matches 8 bases. The V segment lost 0 bases and the J segment 3 bases; nucleotides outside the gene matches: 11. This CDR3 contains 18 residues. Germline CDR1 is LGHDT and CDR2 is YNNKEL (reference sequence). The CDR3 sequence: CASSQDPLSGVRTDTQYF. DNA of the CDR3: TGTGCCAGCAGCCAAGATCCCCTTAGCGGGGTGCGGACAGATACGCAGTATTTT.

In nucleotides, the CDR3 is TGTGCCAGCAGCGTTAGCGGGAGCCAAGAGACCCAGTACTTC. This gives the protein CASSVSGSQETQYF. The chain joins TRBV7-2 to TRBJ2-5, with 9 bases aligning to TRBD2. Unmatched junction bases numbered 2, after V lost 5 bases and J lost 1 base. The CDR3 extends over 14 amino acids. Germline CDR1 SGHTA, CDR2 FQGNSA.

V gene TRBV6-1 combines with J gene TRBJ1-2, with 7 bases matching TRBD1. The CDR3 loop spans 16 amino acids. Germline V gene lookup returns CDR1 MNHNS and CDR2 SASEGT. The trim removed 4 bases at V and 4 bases at J, leaving 12 bases unmatched. Here the CDR3 DNA reads TGTGCCAGCAGTGTAGAACACGGGACAGTCTTCTATGGCTACACCTTC. Translation: CASSVEHGTVFYGYTF.

This chain joins TRBV9 and TRBJ2-2; D not certain. V lost 4 bases, J lost 6 bases, and 7 bases lay in between. The CDR3 is 12 amino acids. CDR1 is SGDLS and CDR2 is YYNGEE in the germline V gene. The CDR3 region is CASSFPSGELFF. The CDR3 DNA sequence: TGTGCCAGCAGCTTCCCCTCCGGGGAGCTGTTTTTT.

V and J are TRBV6-5 and TRBJ2-4; D gene unclear. There are 12 residues in the CDR3. CDR1 and CDR2 from the germline V gene are MNHEY and SVGAGI. The V gene lost 0 bases and the J gene lost 8 bases, with 5 bases spanning the gap. CDR3 region: CASSYSQDIQYF. The CDR3, as DNA: TGTGCCAGCAGTTACTCCCAGGACATTCAGTACTTC.

The genes are TRBV7-2 and TRBJ1-2; the D gene is possibly TRBD1 (5 bases). V was pared by 1 base and J by 7 bases, with 13 bases between. Per germline, CDR1 SGHTA and CDR2 FQGNSA. The CDR3 is made up of 14 amino acids. CDR3 amino acids: CASSLDGAERGYTF. In DNA form, the CDR3 reads TGTGCCAGCAGCTTAGATGGGGCTGAACGTGGCTACACCTTC.

The chain recombines TRBV12-3 or TRBV12-4 with TRBJ2-7, with TRBD1 as a possible D gene (6 bases). V was trimmed by 6 bases and J by 4 bases, leaving 13 bases between them. The CDR3 sequence is 13 residues long. The CDR3 reads CASRRQVGYEQYF. In DNA, the CDR3 is TGTGCCAGCAGACGACAGGTCGGGTACGAGCAGTACTTC.

The rearrangement links TRBV30 to TRBJ1-2, with 9 bases that match TRBD1. This CDR3 has 12 amino acids. Trimming at V came to 3 bases and at J to 7 bases, leaving 3 bases not matched to a gene. Germline V CDR1 and CDR2: GTSNPN, SVGIG (reference sequence). The CDR3 here is CAWRGTGSGYTF. In DNA form, the CDR3 reads TGTGCCTGGAGGGGGACAGGGAGTGGCTACACCTTC. Looking up the rest from reference TRBV30 and TRBJ1-2 gives the full variable domain: SQTIHQWPATLVQPVGSPLSLECTVEGTSNPNLYWYRQAAGRGLQLLFYSVGIGQISSEVPQNLSASRPQDRQFILSSKKLLLSDSGFYLCAWRGTGSGYTFGSGTRLTVV.

The chain employs TRBV6-5 and TRBJ2-7, with TRBD2 matching over 10 bases. Trimming at V came to 8 bases and at J to 4 bases, leaving 5 bases not matched to a gene. The CDR3 has 13 amino acids. Germline V lookup: CDR1 MNHEY, CDR2 SVGAGI. DNA of the CDR3: TGTGCCAGCTCCCCTAGCGGGAGTTACGAGCAGTACGTC. It specifies CASSPSGSYEQYV.